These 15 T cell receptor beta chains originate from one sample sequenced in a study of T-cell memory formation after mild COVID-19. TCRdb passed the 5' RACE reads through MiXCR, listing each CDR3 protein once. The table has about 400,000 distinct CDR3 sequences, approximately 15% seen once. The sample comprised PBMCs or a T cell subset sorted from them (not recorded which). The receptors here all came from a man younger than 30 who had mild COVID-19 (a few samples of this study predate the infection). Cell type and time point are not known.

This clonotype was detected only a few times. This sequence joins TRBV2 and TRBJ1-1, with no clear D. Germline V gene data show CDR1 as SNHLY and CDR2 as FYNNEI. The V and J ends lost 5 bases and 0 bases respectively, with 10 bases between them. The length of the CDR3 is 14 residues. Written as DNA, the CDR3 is TGTGCCAGCAGTCCTGCGGCCCTGAACACTGAAGCTTTCTTT. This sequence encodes CASSPAALNTEAFF.

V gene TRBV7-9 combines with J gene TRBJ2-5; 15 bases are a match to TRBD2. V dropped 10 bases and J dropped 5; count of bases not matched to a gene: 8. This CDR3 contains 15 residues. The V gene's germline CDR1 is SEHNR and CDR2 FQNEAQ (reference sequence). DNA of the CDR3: TGTGCCACCCGGACTAGCGGGGGGGCCGGTGAGACCCAGTACTTC. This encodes CATRTSGGAGETQYF.

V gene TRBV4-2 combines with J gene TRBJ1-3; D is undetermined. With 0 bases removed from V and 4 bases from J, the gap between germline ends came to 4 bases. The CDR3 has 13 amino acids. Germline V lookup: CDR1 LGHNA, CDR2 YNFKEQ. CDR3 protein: CASSQDLGNTIYF. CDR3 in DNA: TGTGCCAGCAGCCAAGATCTCGGAAACACCATATATTTT.

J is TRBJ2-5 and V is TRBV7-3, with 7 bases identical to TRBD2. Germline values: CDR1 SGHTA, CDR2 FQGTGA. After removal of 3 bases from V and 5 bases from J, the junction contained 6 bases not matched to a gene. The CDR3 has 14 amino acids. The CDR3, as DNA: TGTGCCAGCAGCTTTGGAGCGGGGTCGGAGACCCAGTACTTC. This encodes CASSFGAGSETQYF. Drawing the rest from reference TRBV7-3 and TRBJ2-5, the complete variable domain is GAGVSQTPSNKVTEKGKYVELRCDPISGHTALYWYRQSLGQGPEFLIYFQGTGAADDSGLPNDRFFAVRPEGSVSTLKIQRTERGDSAVYLCASSFGAGSETQYFGPGTRLLVL.

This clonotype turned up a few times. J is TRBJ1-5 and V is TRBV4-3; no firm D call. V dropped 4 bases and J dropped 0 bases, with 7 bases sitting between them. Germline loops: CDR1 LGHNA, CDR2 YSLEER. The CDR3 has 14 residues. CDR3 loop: CASSLQYSNQPQHF. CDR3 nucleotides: TGCGCCAGCAGCCTTCAGTATAGCAATCAGCCCCAGCATTTT.

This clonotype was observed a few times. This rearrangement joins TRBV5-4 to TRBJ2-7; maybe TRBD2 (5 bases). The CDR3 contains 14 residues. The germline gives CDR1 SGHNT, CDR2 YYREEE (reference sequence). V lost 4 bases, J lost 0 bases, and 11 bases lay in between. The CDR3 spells CASSPGSSSYEQYF. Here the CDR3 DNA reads TGTGCCAGCAGCCCGGGATCTAGCTCCTACGAGCAGTACTTC. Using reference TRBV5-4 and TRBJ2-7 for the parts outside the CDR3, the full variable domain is ETGVTQSPTHLIKTRGQQVTLRCSSQSGHNTVSWYQQALGQGPQFIFQYYREEENGRGNFPPRFSGLQFPNYSSELNVNALELDDSALYLCASSPGSSSYEQYFGPGTRLTVT.

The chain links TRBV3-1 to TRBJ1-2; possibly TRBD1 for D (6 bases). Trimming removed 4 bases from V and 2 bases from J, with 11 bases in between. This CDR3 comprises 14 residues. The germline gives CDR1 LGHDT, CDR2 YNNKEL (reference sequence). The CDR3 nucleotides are TGTGCCAGCAGCCGGGACACAGGAAACTATGGCTACACCTTC. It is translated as CASSRDTGNYGYTF.

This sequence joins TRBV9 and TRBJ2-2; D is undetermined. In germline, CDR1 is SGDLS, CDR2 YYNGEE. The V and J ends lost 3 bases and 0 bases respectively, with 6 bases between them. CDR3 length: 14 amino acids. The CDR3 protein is CASSGGPNTGELFF. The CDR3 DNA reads TGTGCCAGCAGCGGTGGGCCGAACACCGGGGAGCTGTTTTTT. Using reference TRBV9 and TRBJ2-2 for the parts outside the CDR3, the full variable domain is DSGVTQTPKHLITATGQRVTLRCSPRSGDLSVYWYQQSLDQGLQFLIQYYNGEERAKGNILERFSAQQFPDLHSELNLSSLELGDSALYFCASSGGPNTGELFFGEGSRLTVL.

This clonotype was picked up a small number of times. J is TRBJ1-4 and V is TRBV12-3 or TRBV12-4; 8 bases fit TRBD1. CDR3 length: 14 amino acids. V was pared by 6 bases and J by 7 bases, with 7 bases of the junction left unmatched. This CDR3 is CASRPRGPGEKLFF. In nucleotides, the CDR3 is TGTGCCAGCAGACCCAGGGGGCCAGGTGAAAAACTGTTTTTT.

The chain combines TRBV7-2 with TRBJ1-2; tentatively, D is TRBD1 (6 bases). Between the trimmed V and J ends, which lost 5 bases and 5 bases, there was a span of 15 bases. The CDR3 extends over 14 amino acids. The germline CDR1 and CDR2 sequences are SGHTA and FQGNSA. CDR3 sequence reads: CASSGLEGGYGYTF. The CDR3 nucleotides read TGTGCCAGCAGCGGGCTCGAAGGGGGGTATGGCTACACCTTC.

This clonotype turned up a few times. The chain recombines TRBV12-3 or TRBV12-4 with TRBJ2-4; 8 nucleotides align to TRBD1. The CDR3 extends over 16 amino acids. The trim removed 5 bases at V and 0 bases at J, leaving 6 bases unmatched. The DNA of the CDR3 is TGTGCCAGCAGTCCACGGACAGGGCTAGCCAAAAACATTCAGTACTTC. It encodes CASSPRTGLAKNIQYF.

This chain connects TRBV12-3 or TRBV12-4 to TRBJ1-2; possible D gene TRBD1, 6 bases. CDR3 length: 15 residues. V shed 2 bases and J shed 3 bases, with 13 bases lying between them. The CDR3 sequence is CASSLNYRVDYGYTF. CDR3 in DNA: TGTGCCAGCAGTTTAAATTACAGGGTAGACTATGGCTACACCTTC.

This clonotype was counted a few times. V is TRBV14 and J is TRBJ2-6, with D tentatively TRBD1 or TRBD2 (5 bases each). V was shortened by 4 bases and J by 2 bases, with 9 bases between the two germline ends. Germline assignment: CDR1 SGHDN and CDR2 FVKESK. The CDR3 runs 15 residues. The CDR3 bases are TGTGCCAGCAGCCCCCTGGGGGCTGGGGCCAACGTCCTGACTTTC. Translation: CASSPLGAGANVLTF.

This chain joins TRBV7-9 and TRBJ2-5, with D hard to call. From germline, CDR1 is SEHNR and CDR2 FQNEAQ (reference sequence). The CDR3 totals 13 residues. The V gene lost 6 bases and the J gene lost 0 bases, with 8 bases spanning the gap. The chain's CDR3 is CASRRGYQETQYF. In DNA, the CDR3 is TGTGCCAGCAGGAGAGGCTACCAAGAGACCCAGTACTTC.

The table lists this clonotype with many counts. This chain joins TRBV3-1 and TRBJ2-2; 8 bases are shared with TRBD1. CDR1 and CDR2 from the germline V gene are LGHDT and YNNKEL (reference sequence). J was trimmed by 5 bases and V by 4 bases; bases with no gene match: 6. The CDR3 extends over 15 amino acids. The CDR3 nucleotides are TGTGCCAGCAGCCCCAGGGGGCCAGGGACCGGGGAGCTGTTTTTT. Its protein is CASSPRGPGTGELFF.